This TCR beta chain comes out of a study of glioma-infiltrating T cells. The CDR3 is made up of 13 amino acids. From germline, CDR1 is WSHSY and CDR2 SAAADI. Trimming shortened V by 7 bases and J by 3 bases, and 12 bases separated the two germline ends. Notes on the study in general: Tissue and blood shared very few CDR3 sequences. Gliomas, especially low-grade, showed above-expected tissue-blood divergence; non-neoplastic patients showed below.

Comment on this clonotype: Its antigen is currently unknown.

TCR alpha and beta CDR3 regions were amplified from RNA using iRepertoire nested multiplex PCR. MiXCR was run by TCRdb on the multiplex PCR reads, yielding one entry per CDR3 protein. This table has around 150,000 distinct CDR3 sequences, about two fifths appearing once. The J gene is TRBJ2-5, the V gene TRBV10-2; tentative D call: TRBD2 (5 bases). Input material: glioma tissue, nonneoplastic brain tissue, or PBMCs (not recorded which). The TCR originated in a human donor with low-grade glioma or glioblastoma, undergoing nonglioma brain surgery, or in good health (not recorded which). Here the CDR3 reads CASKESAEETQYF. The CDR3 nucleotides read TGCGCCAGCAAGGAATCAGCGGAAGAGACCCAGTACTTC.